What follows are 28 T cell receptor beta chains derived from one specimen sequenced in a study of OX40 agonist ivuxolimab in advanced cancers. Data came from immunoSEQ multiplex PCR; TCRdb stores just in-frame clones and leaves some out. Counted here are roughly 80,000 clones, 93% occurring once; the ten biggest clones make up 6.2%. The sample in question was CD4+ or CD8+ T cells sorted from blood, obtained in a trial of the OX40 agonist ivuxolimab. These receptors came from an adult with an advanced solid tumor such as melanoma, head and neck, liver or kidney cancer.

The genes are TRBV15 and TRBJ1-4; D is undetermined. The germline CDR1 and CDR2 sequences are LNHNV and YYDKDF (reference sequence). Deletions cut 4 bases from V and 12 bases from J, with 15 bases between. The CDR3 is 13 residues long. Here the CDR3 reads CATSIWTGEELFF. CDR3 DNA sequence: TGTGCCACCAGCATATGGACTGGAGAGGAACTGTTTTTT.

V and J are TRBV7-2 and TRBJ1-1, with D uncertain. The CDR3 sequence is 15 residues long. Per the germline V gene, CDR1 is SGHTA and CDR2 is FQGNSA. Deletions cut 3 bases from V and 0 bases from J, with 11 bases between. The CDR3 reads CASSFSPSLNTEAFF. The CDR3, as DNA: TGTGCCAGCAGCTTCAGTCCATCCCTGAACACTGAAGCTTTCTTT.

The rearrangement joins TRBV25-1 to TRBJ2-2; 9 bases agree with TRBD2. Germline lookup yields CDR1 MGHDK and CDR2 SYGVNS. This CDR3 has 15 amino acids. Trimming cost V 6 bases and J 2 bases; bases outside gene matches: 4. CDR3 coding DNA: TGTGCCAGCAGAAGCGGGGGGCCTAACACCGGGGAGCTGTTTTTT. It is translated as CASRSGGPNTGELFF.

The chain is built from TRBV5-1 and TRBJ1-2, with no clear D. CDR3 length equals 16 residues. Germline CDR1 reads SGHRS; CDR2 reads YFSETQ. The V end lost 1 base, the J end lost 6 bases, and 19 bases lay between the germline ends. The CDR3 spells CASSLYKSGEIHGYTF. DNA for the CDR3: TGCGCCAGCAGCTTGTATAAGAGTGGAGAGATTCATGGCTACACCTTC.

CDR3 sequence reads: CASSIGGGSAEAFF. The CDR3 region has the DNA TGTGCCAGTAGTATCGGTGGGGGGTCGGCTGAAGCTTTCTTT. The chain combines TRBV19 with TRBJ1-1; D possibly corresponds to TRBD1 (5 bases). CDR1 LNHDA and CDR2 SQIVND come from the germline V gene (reference sequence). This CDR3 is built from 14 residues. The V end lost 3 bases, the J end lost 6 bases, and 14 bases lay between the germline ends.

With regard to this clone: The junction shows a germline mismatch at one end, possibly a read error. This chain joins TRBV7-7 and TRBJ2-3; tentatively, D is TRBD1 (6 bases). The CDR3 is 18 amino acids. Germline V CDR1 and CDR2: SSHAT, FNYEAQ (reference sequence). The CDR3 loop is CASSPYPSTGSKFYTQYF. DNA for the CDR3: TGTGCTAGCAGCCCTTACCCATCTACAGGGTCCAAGTTCTATACGCAGTATTTT.

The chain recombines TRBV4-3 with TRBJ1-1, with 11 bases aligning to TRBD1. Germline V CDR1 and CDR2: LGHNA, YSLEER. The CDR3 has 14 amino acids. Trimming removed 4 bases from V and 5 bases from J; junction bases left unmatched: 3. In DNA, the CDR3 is TGCGCCAGCAGCCCAGGGACAGGGGGTACTGAAGCTTTCTTT. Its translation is CASSPGTGGTEAFF.

CDR3 DNA: TGCAGCGTTGAAGTAGGACAAGCTGAAGCTTTCTTT. This translates into CSVEVGQAEAFF. The chain is built from TRBV29-1 and TRBJ1-1; weak D call: TRBD1 (5 bases). The CDR3 consists of 12 residues. Germline assignment: CDR1 SQVTM and CDR2 ANQGSEA. V was cut by 1 base and J by 6 bases, with 9 bases left in between.

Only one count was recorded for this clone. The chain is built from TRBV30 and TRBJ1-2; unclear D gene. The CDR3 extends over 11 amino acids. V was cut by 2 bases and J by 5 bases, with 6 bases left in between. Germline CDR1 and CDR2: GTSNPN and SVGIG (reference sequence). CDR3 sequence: CAWSPVYGYTF. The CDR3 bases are TGTGCCTGGAGTCCCGTTTATGGCTACACCTTC.

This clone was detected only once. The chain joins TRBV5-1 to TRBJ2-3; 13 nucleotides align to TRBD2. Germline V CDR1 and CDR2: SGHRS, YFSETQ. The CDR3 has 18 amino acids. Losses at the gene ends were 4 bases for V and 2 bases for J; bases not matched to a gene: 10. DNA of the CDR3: TGCGCCAGCAGCCCAGGGACTAGCGGGGTTAGTTCCACAGATACGCAGTATTTT. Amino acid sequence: CASSPGTSGVSSTDTQYF.

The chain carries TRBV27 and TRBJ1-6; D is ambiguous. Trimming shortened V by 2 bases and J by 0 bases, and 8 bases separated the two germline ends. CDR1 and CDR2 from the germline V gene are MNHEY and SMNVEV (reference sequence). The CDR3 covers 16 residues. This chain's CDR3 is CASSLVRSSYNSPLHF. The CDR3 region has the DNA TGTGCCAGCAGTTTAGTTAGGAGCTCCTATAATTCACCCCTCCACTTT.

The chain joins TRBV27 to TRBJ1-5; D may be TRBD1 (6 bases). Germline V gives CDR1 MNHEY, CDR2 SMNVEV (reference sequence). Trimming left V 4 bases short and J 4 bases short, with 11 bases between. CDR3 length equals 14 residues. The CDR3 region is CASSSGAGNQPQHF. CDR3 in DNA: TGTGCCAGCAGTTCGGGGGCAGGGAATCAGCCCCAGCATTTT.

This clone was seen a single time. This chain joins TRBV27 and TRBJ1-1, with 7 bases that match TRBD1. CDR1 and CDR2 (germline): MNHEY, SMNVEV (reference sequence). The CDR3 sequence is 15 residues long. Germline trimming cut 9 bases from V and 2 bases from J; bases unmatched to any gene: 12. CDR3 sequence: CASTTRQGKNTEAFF. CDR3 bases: TGTGCCAGTACCACCCGACAGGGTAAAAACACTGAAGCTTTCTTT.

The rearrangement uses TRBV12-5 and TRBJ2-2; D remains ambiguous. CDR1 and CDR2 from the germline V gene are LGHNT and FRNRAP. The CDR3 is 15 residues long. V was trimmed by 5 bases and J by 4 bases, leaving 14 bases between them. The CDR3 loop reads CASGMSGGGTGELFF. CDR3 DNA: TGTGCTAGTGGTATGAGTGGTGGTGGCACCGGGGAGCTGTTTTTT.

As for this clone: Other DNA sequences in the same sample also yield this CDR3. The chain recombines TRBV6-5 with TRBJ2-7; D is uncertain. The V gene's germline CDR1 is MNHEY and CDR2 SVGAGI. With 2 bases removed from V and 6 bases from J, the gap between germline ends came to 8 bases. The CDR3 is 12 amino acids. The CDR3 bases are TGTGCCAGCAGTTACCCAGGTGGCGAGCAGTACTTC. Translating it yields CASSYPGGEQYF.

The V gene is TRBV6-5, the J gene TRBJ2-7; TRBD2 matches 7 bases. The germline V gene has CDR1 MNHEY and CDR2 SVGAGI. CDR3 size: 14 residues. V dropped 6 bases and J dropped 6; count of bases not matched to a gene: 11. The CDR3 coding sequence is TGTGCCAGCAGCCCCCTGGGGGGGAGTGGCGAGCAGTACTTC. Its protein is CASSPLGGSGEQYF.

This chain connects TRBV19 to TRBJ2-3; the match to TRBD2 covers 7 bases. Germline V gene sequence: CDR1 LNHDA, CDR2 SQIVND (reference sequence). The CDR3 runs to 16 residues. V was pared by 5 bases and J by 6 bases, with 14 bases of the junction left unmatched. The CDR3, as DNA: TGTGCCAGTAGTGAAGGGGACTACAATTCGGCGGATACGCAGTATTTT. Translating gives CASSEGDYNSADTQYF.

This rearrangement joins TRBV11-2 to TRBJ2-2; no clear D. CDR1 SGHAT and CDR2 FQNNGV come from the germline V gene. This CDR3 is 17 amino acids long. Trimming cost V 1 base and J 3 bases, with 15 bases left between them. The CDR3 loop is CASSLVSGWADTGELFF. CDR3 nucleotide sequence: TGTGCCAGCAGCTTAGTCTCAGGTTGGGCGGACACCGGGGAGCTGTTTTTT. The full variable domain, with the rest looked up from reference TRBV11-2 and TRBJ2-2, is EAGVAQSPRYKIIEKRQSVAFWCNPISGHATLYWYQQILGQGPKLLIQFQNNGVVDDSQLPKDRFSAERLKGVDSTLKIQPAKLEDSAVYLCASSLVSGWADTGELFFGEGSRLTVL.

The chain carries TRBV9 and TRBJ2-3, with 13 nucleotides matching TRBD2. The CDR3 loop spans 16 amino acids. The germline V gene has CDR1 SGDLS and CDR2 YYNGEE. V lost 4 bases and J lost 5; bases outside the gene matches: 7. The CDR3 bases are TGTGCCAGCAGCCTCGGACTAGCGGGGGTGGGAGATACGCAGTATTTT. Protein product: CASSLGLAGVGDTQYF.

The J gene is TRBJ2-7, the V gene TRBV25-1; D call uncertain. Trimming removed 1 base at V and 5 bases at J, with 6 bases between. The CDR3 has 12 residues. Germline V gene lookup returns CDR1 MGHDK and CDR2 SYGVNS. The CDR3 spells CASSESPDEQYF. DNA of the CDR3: TGTGCCAGCAGTGAATCTCCTGACGAGCAGTACTTC.

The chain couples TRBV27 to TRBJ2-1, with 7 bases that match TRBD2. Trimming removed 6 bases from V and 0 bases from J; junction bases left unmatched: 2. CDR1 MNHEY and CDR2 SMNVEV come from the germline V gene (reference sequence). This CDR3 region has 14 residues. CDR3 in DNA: TGTGCCAGCAGGGGCGGGAGCTCCTACAATGAGCAGTTCTTC. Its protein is CASRGGSSYNEQFF.

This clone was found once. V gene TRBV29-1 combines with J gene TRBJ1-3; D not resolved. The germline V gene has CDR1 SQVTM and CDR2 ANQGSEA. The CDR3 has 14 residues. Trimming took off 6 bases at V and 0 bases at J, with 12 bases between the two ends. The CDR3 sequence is CSVKLQASGNTIYF. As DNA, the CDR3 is TGCAGCGTGAAGCTCCAGGCCTCTGGAAACACCATATATTTT.

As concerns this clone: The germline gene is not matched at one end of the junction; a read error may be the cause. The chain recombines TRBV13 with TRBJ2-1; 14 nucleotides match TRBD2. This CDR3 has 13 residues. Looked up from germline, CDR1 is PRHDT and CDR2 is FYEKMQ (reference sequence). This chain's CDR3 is CASSNGLAGGLVF. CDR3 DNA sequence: TGTGCCAGCAGCAATGGACTAGCGGGAGGCCTGGTCTTC.

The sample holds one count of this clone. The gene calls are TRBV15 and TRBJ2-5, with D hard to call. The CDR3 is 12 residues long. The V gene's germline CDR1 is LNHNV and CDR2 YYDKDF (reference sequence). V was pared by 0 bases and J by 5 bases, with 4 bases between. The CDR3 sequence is CATSRDWETQYF. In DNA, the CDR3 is TGTGCCACCAGCAGAGACTGGGAGACCCAGTACTTC.

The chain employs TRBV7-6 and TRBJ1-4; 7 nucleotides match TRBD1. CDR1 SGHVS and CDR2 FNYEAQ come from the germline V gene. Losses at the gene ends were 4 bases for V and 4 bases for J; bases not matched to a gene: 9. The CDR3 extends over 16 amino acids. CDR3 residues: CASSSRQGLFNEKLFF. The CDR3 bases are TGTGCCAGCAGCTCTCGACAGGGACTTTTTAATGAAAAACTGTTTTTT. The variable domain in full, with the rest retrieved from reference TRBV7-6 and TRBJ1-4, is GAGVSQSPRYKVTKRGQDVALRCDPISGHVSLYWYRQALGQGPEFLTYFNYEAQQDKSGLPNDRFSAERPEGSISTLTIQRTEQRDSAMYRCASSSRQGLFNEKLFFGSGTQLSVL.

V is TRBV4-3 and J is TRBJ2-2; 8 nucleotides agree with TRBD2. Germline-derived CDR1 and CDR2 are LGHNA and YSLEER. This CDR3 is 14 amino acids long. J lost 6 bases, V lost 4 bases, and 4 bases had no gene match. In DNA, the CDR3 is TGCGCCAGCAGCCCGACGGGAGGGCCCGGGGAGCTGTTTTTT. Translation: CASSPTGGPGELFF.

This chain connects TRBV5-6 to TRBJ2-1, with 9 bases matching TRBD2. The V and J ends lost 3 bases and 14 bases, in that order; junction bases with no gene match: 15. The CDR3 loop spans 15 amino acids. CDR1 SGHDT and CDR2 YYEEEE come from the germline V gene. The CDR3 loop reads CASSWGTSPNQGEFF. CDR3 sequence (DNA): TGTGCCAGCAGCTGGGGGACTAGCCCTAACCAGGGGGAGTTCTTC. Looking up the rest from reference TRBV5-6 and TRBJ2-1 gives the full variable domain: DAGVTQSPTHLIKTRGQQVTLRCSPKSGHDTVSWYQQALGQGPQFIFQYYEEEERQRGNFPDRFSGHQFPNYSSELNVNALLLGDSALYLCASSWGTSPNQGEFFGPGTRLTVL.

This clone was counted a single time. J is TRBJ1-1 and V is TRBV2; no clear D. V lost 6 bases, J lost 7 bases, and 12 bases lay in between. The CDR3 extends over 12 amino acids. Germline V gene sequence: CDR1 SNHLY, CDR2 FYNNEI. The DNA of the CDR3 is TGTGCCAGCAGCCCGGGATATCTTGAAGCTTTCTTT. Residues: CASSPGYLEAFF. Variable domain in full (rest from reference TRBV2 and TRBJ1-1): EPEVTQTPSHQVTQMGQEVILRCVPISNHLYFYWYRQILGQKVEFLVSFYNNEISEKSEIFDDQFSVERPDGSNFTLKIRSTKLEDSAMYFCASSPGYLEAFFGQGTRLTVV.